Listed here are 9 T cell receptor beta chains from one sample, sequenced in a study of T cells after yellow fever vaccination. Each CDR3 protein is one row after TCRdb ran MiXCR on the 5' RACE reads. The sample consists of around 140,000 distinct CDR3 sequences, 6.6% of them appearing once. The sequencing here drew on CD4+ T cells sorted from PBMCs, taken 10 days after the yellow fever booster vaccination. The source of these receptors is a man aged 25 to 40 who received the YFV17D yellow fever vaccine.

Many counts were recorded for this clonotype. The J gene is TRBJ2-3, the V gene TRBV14, with D unresolved. Germline assignment: CDR1 SGHDN and CDR2 FVKESK. The CDR3 extends over 14 amino acids. V shed 1 base and J shed 7 bases, with 12 bases lying between them. CDR3 bases: TGTGCCAGCAGCCAAGTAACTGCGACCAATACGCAGTATTTT. Residues: CASSQVTATNTQYF.

This chain links TRBV5-4 with TRBJ2-7; D possibly corresponds to TRBD2 (5 bases). CDR1 is SGHNT and CDR2 is YYREEE in the germline V gene (reference sequence). The V gene lost 4 bases and the J gene lost 7 bases, with 21 bases spanning the gap. CDR3 length equals 15 residues. The chain's CDR3 is CASSPLALSGGEQYF. For the CDR3, the DNA is TGTGCCAGCAGCCCCTTAGCGTTATCAGGTGGGGAGCAGTACTTC.

This clonotype was observed many times. The rearrangement links TRBV20-1 to TRBJ2-1, with 10 bases aligning to TRBD2. From germline, CDR1 is DFQATT and CDR2 SNEGSKA (reference sequence). The CDR3 sequence is 17 residues long. The V segment lost 3 bases and the J segment 1 base; nucleotides outside the gene matches: 9. The CDR3 reads CSASLLAGAGSYNEQFF. Here the CDR3 DNA reads TGCAGTGCTAGTCTTCTAGCGGGAGCTGGTTCCTACAATGAGCAGTTCTTC.

This clonotype was seen ten or more times. The chain couples TRBV7-8 to TRBJ1-6; 9 nucleotides match TRBD1. V lost 5 bases to trimming and J lost 14 bases; unmatched junction nucleotides: 10. This CDR3 has 14 residues. CDR1 SGHVS and CDR2 FQNEAQ come from the germline V gene. The CDR3 loop reads CASSTGTGIGSLHF. CDR3 nucleotide sequence: TGTGCCAGCAGCACCGGGACAGGGATTGGGTCCCTCCACTTT.

Remarks on this clonotype: A much larger clone differs by one base, so this may be a read error. This chain connects TRBV20-1 to TRBJ1-1; D unresolved. Trimming took off 3 bases at V and 6 bases at J, with 14 bases between the two ends. This CDR3 is 13 amino acids long. In germline, CDR1 is DFQATT, CDR2 SNEGSKA (reference sequence). The CDR3 nucleotides read TGCAGTGCTAGTTCAATGCCCGAGTCTGAAGCTTTCTTT. Protein sequence: CSASSMPESEAFF.

The V call is TRBV20-1, the J call TRBJ2-4, with D possibly TRBD2 on 6 matching bases. From germline, CDR1 is DFQATT and CDR2 SNEGSKA (reference sequence). Trimming took off 0 bases at V and 9 bases at J, with 21 bases between the two ends. The CDR3 has 16 amino acids. CDR3 coding DNA: TGCAGTGCTAGAGATATGGCGGGGAATGCGGCGGGCATTCAGTACTTC. Translated, it gives CSARDMAGNAAGIQYF.

The rearrangement links TRBV7-2 to TRBJ2-7, with a weak D call TRBD2 (5 bases). This CDR3 is 15 amino acids long. Looked up from germline, CDR1 is SGHTA and CDR2 is FQGNSA. Trimming shortened V by 4 bases and J by 0 bases, and 13 bases separated the two germline ends. CDR3 coding DNA: TGTGCCAGCAGCTCGTCCCCGGGGAGCTCCTACGAGCAGTACTTC. Translation: CASSSSPGSSYEQYF.

This clonotype was counted many times. The V gene is TRBV3-1, the J gene TRBJ2-1; 13 bases line up with TRBD2. The CDR3 is made up of 16 amino acids. Germline V gene lookup returns CDR1 LGHDT and CDR2 YNNKEL (reference sequence). Trimming cost V 5 bases and J 4 bases; bases outside gene matches: 5. The CDR3 sequence is CASSSGLAGTYNEQFF. The CDR3 nucleotides are TGTGCCAGCAGCTCGGGACTAGCGGGGACGTACAATGAGCAGTTCTTC.

The sample holds a few counts of this clonotype. The chain carries TRBV14 and TRBJ2-7, with 11 bases aligning to TRBD1. Trimming cost V 4 bases and J 2 bases; bases outside gene matches: 4. Germline V gene data show CDR1 as SGHDN and CDR2 as FVKESK. This CDR3 region has 15 residues. The DNA of the CDR3 is TGTGCCAGCAGCCTCGGGACAGGGGGTCCCTACGAGCAGTACTTC. It is translated as CASSLGTGGPYEQYF.